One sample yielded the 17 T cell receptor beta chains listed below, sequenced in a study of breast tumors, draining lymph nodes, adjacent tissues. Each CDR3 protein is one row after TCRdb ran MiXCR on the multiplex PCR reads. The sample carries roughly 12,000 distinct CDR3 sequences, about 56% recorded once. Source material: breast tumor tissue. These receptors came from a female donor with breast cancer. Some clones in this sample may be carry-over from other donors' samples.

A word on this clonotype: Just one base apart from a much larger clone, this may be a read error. CDR3 nucleotide sequence: TGTGCCAGCAGTTCGGACAGGCATAGCAATCAGCTCCAGCATTTT. This encodes CASSSDRHSNQLQHF. V usage is TRBV12-3 or TRBV12-4 and J usage is TRBJ1-5; TRBD1 agrees at 7 bases. The CDR3 is made up of 15 amino acids.

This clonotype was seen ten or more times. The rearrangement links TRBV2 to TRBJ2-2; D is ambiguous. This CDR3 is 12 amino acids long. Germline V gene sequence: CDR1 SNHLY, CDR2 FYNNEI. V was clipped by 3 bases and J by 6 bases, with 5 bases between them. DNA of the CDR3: TGTGCCAGCAGTGATGGGTCCGGGGAGCTGTTTTTT. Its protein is CASSDGSGELFF.

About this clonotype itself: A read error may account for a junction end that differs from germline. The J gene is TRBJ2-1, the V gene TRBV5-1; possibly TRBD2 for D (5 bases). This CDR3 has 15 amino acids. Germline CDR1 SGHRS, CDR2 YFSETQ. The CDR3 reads CASSLAPGSYNDQFF. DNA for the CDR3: TGCGCCAGCAGCCTAGCCCCCGGATCCTACAATGATCAGTTCTTC. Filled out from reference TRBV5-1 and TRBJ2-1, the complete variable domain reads KAGVTQTPRYLIKTRGQQVTLSCSPISGHRSVSWYQQTPGQGLQFLFEYFSETQRNKGNFPGRFSGRQFSNSRSEMNVSTLELGDSALYLCASSLAPGSYNDQFFGPGTRLTVL.

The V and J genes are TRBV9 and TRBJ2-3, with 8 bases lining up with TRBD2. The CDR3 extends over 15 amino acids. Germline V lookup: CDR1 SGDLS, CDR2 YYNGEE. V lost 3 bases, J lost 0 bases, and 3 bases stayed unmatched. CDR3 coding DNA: TGTGCCAGCAGCGCCTTAGCGGGAAGCACAGATACGCAGTATTTT. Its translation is CASSALAGSTDTQYF.

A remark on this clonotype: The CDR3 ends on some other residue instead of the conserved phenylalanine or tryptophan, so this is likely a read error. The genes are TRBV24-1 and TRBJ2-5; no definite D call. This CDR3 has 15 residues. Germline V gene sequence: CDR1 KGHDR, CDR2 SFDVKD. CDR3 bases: TGTGCCACCAGTGATTTCATAGGCATTCAAGAGGCCCAGTACTAC. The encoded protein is CATSDFIGIQEAQYY.

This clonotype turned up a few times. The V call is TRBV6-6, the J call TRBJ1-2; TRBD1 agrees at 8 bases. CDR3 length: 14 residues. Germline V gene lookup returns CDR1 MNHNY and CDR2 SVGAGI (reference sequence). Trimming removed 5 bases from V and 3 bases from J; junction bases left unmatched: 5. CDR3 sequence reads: CASSPSGQDYGYTF. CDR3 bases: TGTGCCAGCAGTCCCTCGGGACAGGACTATGGCTACACCTTC.

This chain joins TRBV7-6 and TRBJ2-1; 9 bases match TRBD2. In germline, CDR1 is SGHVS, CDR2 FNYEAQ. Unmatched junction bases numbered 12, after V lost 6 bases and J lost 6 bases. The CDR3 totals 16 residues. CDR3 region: CASSPGAGLALNEQFF. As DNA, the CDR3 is TGTGCCAGCAGTCCCGGCGCGGGACTAGCCCTCAATGAGCAGTTCTTC.

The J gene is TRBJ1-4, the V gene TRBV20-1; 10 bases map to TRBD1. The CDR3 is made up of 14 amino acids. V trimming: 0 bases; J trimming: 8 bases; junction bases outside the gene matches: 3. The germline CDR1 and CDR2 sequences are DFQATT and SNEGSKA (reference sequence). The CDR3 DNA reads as TGCAGTGCTAGAGATGAGGGACAGGGGGAAAAACTGTTTTTT. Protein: CSARDEGQGEKLFF.

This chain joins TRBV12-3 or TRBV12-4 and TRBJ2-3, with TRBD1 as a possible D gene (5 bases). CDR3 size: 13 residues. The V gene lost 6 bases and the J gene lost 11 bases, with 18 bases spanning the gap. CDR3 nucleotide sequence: TGTGCCAGCAGGTTGGGGCTCTACAATGAGCAGTATTTT. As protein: CASRLGLYNEQYF.

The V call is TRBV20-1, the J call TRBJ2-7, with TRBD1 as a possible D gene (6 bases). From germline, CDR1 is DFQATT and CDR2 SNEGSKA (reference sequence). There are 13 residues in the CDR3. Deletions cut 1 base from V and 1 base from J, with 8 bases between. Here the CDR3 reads CSARGDKSYEQYF. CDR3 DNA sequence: TGCAGTGCTAGAGGGGACAAATCCTACGAGCAGTACTTC.

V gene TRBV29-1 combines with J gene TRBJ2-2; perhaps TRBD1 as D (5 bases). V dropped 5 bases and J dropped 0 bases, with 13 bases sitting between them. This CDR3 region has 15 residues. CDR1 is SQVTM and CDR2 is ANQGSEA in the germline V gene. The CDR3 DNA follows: TGCAGCGTTAAATGGGGCGTCGCGAACACCGGGGAGCTGTTTTTT. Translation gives CSVKWGVANTGELFF.

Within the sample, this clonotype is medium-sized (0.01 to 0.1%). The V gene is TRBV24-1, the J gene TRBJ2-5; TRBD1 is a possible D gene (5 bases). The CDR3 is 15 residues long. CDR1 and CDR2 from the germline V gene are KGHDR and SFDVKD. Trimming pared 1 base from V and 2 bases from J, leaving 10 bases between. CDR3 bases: TGTGCCACCAGTGATTTCACAGGCATTCAAGAGACCCAGTACTTC. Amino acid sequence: CATSDFTGIQETQYF.

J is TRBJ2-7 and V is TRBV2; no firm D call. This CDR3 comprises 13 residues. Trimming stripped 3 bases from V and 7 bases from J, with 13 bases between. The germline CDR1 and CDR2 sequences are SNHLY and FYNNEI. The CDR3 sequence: CASSDVGVLEQYF. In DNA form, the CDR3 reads TGTGCCAGCAGTGATGTTGGGGTTTTGGAGCAGTACTTC.

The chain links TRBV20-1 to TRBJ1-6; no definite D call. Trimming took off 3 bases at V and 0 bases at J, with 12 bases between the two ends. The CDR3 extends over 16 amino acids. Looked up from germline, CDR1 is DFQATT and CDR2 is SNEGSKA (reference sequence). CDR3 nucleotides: TGCAGTGCTAGGCCAACTCTTAGCTCCTATAATTCACCCCTCCACTTT. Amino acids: CSARPTLSSYNSPLHF.

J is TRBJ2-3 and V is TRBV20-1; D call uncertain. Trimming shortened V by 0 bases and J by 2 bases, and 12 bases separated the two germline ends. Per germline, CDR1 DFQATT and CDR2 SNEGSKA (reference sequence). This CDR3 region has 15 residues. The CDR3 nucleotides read TGCAGTGCTAGAGATCGGGTTCCTGCCACAGATACGCAGTATTTT. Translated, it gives CSARDRVPATDTQYF.

DNA for the CDR3: TGCAGTGCTAGTGGGGGTATATACGAGCAGTACTTC. It yields the protein CSASGGIYEQYF. This rearrangement joins TRBV20-1 to TRBJ2-7; the D call may be TRBD1 or TRBD2 (5 bases each). This CDR3 has 12 residues. Germline V CDR1 and CDR2: DFQATT, SNEGSKA (reference sequence). V dropped 3 bases and J dropped 4 bases, with 10 bases sitting between them.

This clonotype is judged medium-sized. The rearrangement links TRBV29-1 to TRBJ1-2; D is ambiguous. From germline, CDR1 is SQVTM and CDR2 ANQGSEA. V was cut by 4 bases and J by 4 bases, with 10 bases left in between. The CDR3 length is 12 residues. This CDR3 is CSVGAELYGYTF. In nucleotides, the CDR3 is TGCAGCGTTGGCGCGGAGCTCTATGGCTACACCTTC.